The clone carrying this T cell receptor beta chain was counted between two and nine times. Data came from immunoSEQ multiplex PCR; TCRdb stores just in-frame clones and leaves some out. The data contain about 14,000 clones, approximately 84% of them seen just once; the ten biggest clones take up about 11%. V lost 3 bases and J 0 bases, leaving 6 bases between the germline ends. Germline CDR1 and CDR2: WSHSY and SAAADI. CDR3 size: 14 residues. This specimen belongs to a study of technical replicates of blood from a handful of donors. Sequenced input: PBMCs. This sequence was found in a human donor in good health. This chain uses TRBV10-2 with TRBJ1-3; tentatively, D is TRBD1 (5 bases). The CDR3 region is CASSEGVSGNTIYF. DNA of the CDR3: TGCGCCAGCAGTGAAGGGGTCTCTGGAAACACCATATATTTT.